This TCR beta chain was identified in a study of T cells in Graves' hyperthyroidism and ophthalmopathy. Template material for amplifying TCR beta CDR3 regions consisted of RNA transcripts. The HTBI primer set drove a first-round RT-PCR of the TCR CDR3. TCRdb re-called the multiplex PCR reads with MiXCR, one entry per CDR3 protein. The table includes some 460,000 distinct CDR3 sequences, approximately 14% detected once. From germline, CDR1 is DFQATT and CDR2 SNEGSKA (reference sequence). CDR3 length equals 13 residues. The germline V and J ends were trimmed by 0 bases and 5 bases, with 11 bases remaining between them.

V is TRBV20-1 and J is TRBJ2-7; D not resolved. The receptor was isolated from a woman between 18 and 29 years old with Graves' hyperthyroidism. The sample was blood. This chain's CDR3 is CSAREPSRDEQYF. The CDR3 coding sequence is TGCAGTGCTAGAGAACCGTCTCGTGACGAGCAGTACTTC.